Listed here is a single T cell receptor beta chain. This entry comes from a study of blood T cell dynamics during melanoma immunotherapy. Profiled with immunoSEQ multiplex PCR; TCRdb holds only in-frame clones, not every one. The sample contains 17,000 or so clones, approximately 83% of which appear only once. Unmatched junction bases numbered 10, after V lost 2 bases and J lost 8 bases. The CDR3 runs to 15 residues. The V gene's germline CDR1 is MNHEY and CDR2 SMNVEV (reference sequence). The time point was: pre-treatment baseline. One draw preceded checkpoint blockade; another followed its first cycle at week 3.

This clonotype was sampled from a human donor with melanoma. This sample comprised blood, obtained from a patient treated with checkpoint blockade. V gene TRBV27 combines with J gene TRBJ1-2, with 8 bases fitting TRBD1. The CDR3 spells CASSLKVDRARGYTF. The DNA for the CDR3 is TGTGCCAGCAGTTTAAAGGTGGACAGGGCGAGGGGCTACACCTTC.